The entry that follows covers one T cell receptor (beta chain) sequence. These data are taken from a study of T cell changes during pregnancy in multiple sclerosis. Sequenced by immunoSEQ multiplex PCR; TCRdb stores in-frame clones only, minus some. The profile shows about 99,000 clones, around 91% of them singletons. The CDR3 loop spans 16 amino acids. Germline CDR1 is KGHSH and CDR2 is LQKENI. V lost 6 bases and J 3 bases, leaving 18 bases between the germline ends. The chain uses TRBV18 and TRBJ2-1; D possibly corresponds to TRBD1 (6 bases). This TCR was recovered from a female donor with multiple sclerosis, enrolled in a pregnancy study. Sequences were derived from peripheral blood, sampled after pregnancy. CDR3 loop: CASSYFRDTYYNEQFF. For the CDR3, the DNA is TGTGCCAGCTCCTACTTCCGGGACACTTACTACAATGAGCAGTTCTTC.